The sequence of this T cell receptor beta chain was determined in a study of T cell repertoires in cytomegalovirus infection. Study as a whole: Both a matching HLA type and CMV infection were indicated by public TCR beta signatures. The study's findings and limits: Summed frequency of public TCR beta families distinguished CMV carriers with the relevant HLA. Predominance within the ex vivo response was attributable to HLA-C-restricted CMV-specific TCR beta clonotypes.

TCRdb reprocessed the reads with MiXCR, giving one entry per CDR3 protein. The repertoire holds under 300,000 distinct CDR3 sequences, approximately 13% seen once, with 1.5% to 2% in the top ten. V lost 8 bases, J lost 5 bases, and 10 bases stayed unmatched. The CDR3 runs 15 residues. In germline, CDR1 is SGHTA, CDR2 FQGNSA. There are many counts of this clonotype. Its antigen remains unknown. J is TRBJ2-2 and V is TRBV7-2; 8 bases are shared with TRBD1. Sequenced: PBMCs. This TCR was recovered from a human donor in good health (CMV status not recorded). Some clones in this sample may be carry-over from other donors' samples. In DNA form, the CDR3 reads TGTGCCAGCCAGGGGGCGGGGCCAACAACCGGGGAGCTGTTTTTT. It is translated as CASQGAGPTTGELFF.